This T cell receptor beta chain was sequenced during a study of T cells in women clearing cervical HPV infection. Study at large: Cases: HPV16-related CIN3 or worse on histology, a couple of invasive cancers. Only a few women had HLA typing results available.

HPV was found by MY09/MY11 PCR and dot-blot genotyping. The CDR3 totals 17 residues. Germline CDR1 SGHTA, CDR2 FQGNSA. V was pared by 0 bases and J by 7 bases, with 19 bases between. Note on this clone: Read data end 3 residues before the CDR3 end; the end is taken from the germline J gene.

Method: immunoSEQ multiplex PCR; TCRdb's copy keeps in-frame clones and lacks some. With approximately 17,000 clones in the sample, the ten largest clones hold around 10%. The genes are TRBV7-2 and TRBJ1-5; maybe TRBD1 (6 bases). Sequencing used blood buffy coat. The receptor was isolated from a woman aged 18-70 years with a cervical HPV16 infection that either progressed to CIN3+ or cleared (not recorded which). CDR3 DNA (partial): TGTGCCAGCAGCTTAGCGGGGGGGGCGAGGGGAGGGCAGCCC. Protein: CASSLAGGARGGQP. The full CDR3 reads CASSLAGGARGGQPQHF.